Each of the 8 T cell receptor beta chains below was sequenced from the same sample in a study of blood T cell repertoires in COVID-19. The assay was immunoSEQ multiplex PCR, and TCRdb's table has in-frame clones only and misses some. Of about 180,000 clones in the sample, more than 70% were seen once. Sequenced material: peripheral blood. These receptors were obtained from a man aged 35 to 55 with active or convalescent COVID-19.

The chain recombines TRBV10-3 with TRBJ2-5, with 7 positions matching TRBD1. Germline CDR1 is ENHRY and CDR2 is SYGVKD. This CDR3 is built from 14 residues. With V trimmed by 8 bases and J by 2 bases, 8 bases remained unmatched. The CDR3 region has the DNA TGTGCCATCCGGCGCGACAGGGTGCAAGAGACCCAGTACTTC. Its protein is CAIRRDRVQETQYF.

This clone was counted once. The chain couples TRBV10-3 to TRBJ2-2; 10 bases are a match to TRBD1. CDR3 length: 14 amino acids. V lost 10 bases to trimming and J lost 4 bases; unmatched junction nucleotides: 6. Germline V gene lookup returns CDR1 ENHRY and CDR2 SYGVKD. The CDR3 DNA reads TGTGCCAGCCACCGGGACAGGGGCACCGGGGAGCTGTTTTTT. Residues: CASHRDRGTGELFF.

This chain joins TRBV30 and TRBJ1-1; D unresolved. The length of the CDR3 is 13 residues. Germline V CDR1 and CDR2: GTSNPN, SVGIG (reference sequence). V gave up 2 bases and J gave up 4 bases, with 11 bases separating them. The CDR3 is CAWSPFEATEAFF. The CDR3 DNA follows: TGTGCCTGGAGTCCGTTTGAGGCCACTGAAGCTTTCTTT.

This clone was found once. The chain combines TRBV10-1 with TRBJ2-3, with 9 bases that match TRBD2. Germline V lookup: CDR1 WNHNN, CDR2 SYGVQD (reference sequence). The CDR3 totals 19 residues. V lost 3 bases, J lost 4 bases, and 17 bases stayed unmatched. CDR3 sequence: CASSEGLVAGVESADTQYF. In DNA form, the CDR3 reads TGCGCCAGCAGTGAAGGGTTGGTAGCGGGGGTCGAATCTGCAGATACGCAGTATTTT.

This sequence joins TRBV20-1 and TRBJ1-1, with no clear D. V was trimmed by 3 bases and J by 4 bases, leaving 12 bases between them. The CDR3 consists of 13 residues. Germline CDR1 is DFQATT and CDR2 is SNEGSKA (reference sequence). CDR3 nucleotide sequence: TGCAGTGCTAGTAGCCGTGGGAGCACTGAAGCTTTCTTT. It codes for CSASSRGSTEAFF.

The CDR3 nucleotides read TGTGCCAGCAGCCAACAGACTAGCGGACGCTACGAGCAGTACTTC. Its translation: CASSQQTSGRYEQYF. V gene TRBV4-2 combines with J gene TRBJ2-7, with 9 bases fitting TRBD2. V trimming: 2 bases; J trimming: 3 bases; junction bases outside the gene matches: 5. CDR1 LGHNA and CDR2 YNFKEQ come from the germline V gene. There are 15 residues in the CDR3.

A few counts support this clone. This chain's CDR3 is CASSERGGGNQPQHF. The CDR3 bases are TGTGCCAGCAGTGAAAGAGGGGGCGGCAATCAGCCCCAGCATTTT. The chain uses TRBV6-1 and TRBJ1-5; 7 positions agree with TRBD1. The CDR3 sequence is 15 residues long. Trimming removed 2 bases from V and 2 bases from J; junction bases left unmatched: 3. CDR1 and CDR2 from the germline V gene are MNHNS and SASEGT.

V and J are TRBV25-1 and TRBJ2-3; TRBD2 is a possible D gene (7 bases). This CDR3 comprises 18 residues. Germline CDR1 reads MGHDK; CDR2 reads SYGVNS. Trimming removed 7 bases from V and 2 bases from J, with 25 bases in between. The chain's CDR3 is CASTPTWGGAEPTDTQYF. In nucleotides, the CDR3 is TGTGCCAGCACCCCTACATGGGGGGGGGCGGAACCCACAGATACGCAGTATTTT. Filled out from reference TRBV25-1 and TRBJ2-3, the complete variable domain reads EADIYQTPRYLVIGTGKKITLECSQTMGHDKMYWYQQDPGMELHLIHYSYGVNSTEKGDLSSESTVSRIRTEHFPLTLESARPSHTSQYLCASTPTWGGAEPTDTQYFGPGTRLTVL.